Shown below are 18 T cell receptor beta chains from a single sample sequenced in a study of blood T cell repertoires in COVID-19. Profiling relied on immunoSEQ multiplex PCR, and the TCRdb table lists in-frame clones only, not all of them. The sample lists over 200,000 clones; 80% were seen once. The specimen sequenced was peripheral blood. The receptors derive from a human donor in a cohort sampled during active COVID-19.

The V call is TRBV7-2, the J call TRBJ2-3, with 7 positions matching TRBD2. There are 15 residues in the CDR3. V shed 0 bases, J shed 0 bases, and the junction held 0 bases outside the gene matches. Germline loops: CDR1 SGHTA, CDR2 FQGNSA. The DNA for the CDR3 is TGTGCCAGCAGCTTAGCCGGGGGGAGCACAGATACGCAGTATTTT. It encodes CASSLAGGSTDTQYF.

This clone was detected a few times. V and J are TRBV27 and TRBJ2-7; TRBD1 matches at 7 bases. The CDR3 consists of 15 residues. V shed 3 bases, J shed 2 bases, and the junction held 7 bases outside the gene matches. Germline V gene sequence: CDR1 MNHEY, CDR2 SMNVEV (reference sequence). The CDR3 loop is CASSLGQPGAYEQYF. The CDR3 region has the DNA TGTGCCAGCAGTTTGGGACAGCCAGGCGCCTACGAGCAGTACTTC.

The genes are TRBV19 and TRBJ2-7, with 9 bases matching TRBD2. CDR3 length: 16 residues. Germline-derived CDR1 and CDR2 are LNHDA and SQIVND (reference sequence). Trimming removed 4 bases from V and 3 bases from J; junction bases left unmatched: 10. CDR3 residues: CASSSSGSFPFYEQYF. DNA for the CDR3: TGTGCCAGTAGTAGTAGCGGGAGCTTCCCCTTCTACGAGCAGTACTTC.

The genes are TRBV29-1 and TRBJ2-3; a weak D match, TRBD2 (6 bases). The CDR3 contains 13 residues. Germline CDR1 and CDR2: SQVTM and ANQGSEA. CDR3 DNA sequence: TGCACGGCGGGTAGCGGAGGAGGGGATACGCAGTATTTT. Translation gives CTAGSGGGDTQYF.

This clone was observed at least ten times. The sample carries other DNA sequences with the same CDR3. This chain links TRBV28 with TRBJ2-1; 7 bases align to TRBD2. The CDR3 extends over 17 amino acids. Germline V gene lookup returns CDR1 MDHEN and CDR2 SYDVKM. Trimming removed 3 bases from V and 0 bases from J; junction bases left unmatched: 8. The CDR3 is CASSFPSAGSSYNEQFF. The CDR3 region has the DNA TGTGCCAGCAGTTTCCCTTCAGCGGGGAGCTCCTACAATGAGCAGTTCTTC.

V and J are TRBV27 and TRBJ2-7; 11 bases are a match to TRBD2. V gave up 6 bases and J gave up 5 bases; unmatched junction bases: 12. The CDR3 is 16 amino acids. Germline CDR1 is MNHEY and CDR2 is SMNVEV (reference sequence). The CDR3 bases are TGTGCCAGCAGCTATTTAGCGGGAGGGCCTCTCGACGAGCAGTACTTC. Amino acids: CASSYLAGGPLDEQYF.

The V gene is TRBV6-1, the J gene TRBJ2-7; D possibly corresponds to TRBD1 (5 bases). Per germline, CDR1 MNHNS and CDR2 SASEGT. V dropped 3 bases and J dropped 3 bases, with 9 bases sitting between them. This CDR3 has 13 amino acids. The CDR3 region is CASSDAGYYEQYF. The CDR3 region has the DNA TGTGCCAGCAGTGACGCAGGGTACTACGAGCAGTACTTC.

The chain couples TRBV24-1 to TRBJ2-6, with a possible D match to TRBD1 (5 bases). The CDR3 is made up of 16 amino acids. CDR1 and CDR2 from the germline V gene are KGHDR and SFDVKD. Deletions cut 3 bases from V and 2 bases from J, with 10 bases between. The DNA for the CDR3 is TGTGCCACCAGTGATGACGACAGAGCTGGGGCCAACGTCCTGACTTTC. It encodes CATSDDDRAGANVLTF.

The chain is built from TRBV7-9 and TRBJ1-2; 7 bases agree with TRBD1. The ends lost 1 base at V and 8 bases at J; junction bases unmatched: 10. From germline, CDR1 is SEHNR and CDR2 FQNEAQ (reference sequence). CDR3 length equals 15 residues. The DNA for the CDR3 is TGTGCCAGCAGCTTAGGAGGGGACAGAATTAGAGGCTACACCTTC. It translates to CASSLGGDRIRGYTF.

The rearrangement joins TRBV2 to TRBJ1-1; TRBD1 is a possible D gene (5 bases). This CDR3 region has 14 residues. V lost 5 bases and J lost 8, with 18 bases in between. The germline V gene encodes CDR1 SNHLY and CDR2 FYNNEI. CDR3 protein: CASSYGHQYPEAFF. In DNA, the CDR3 is TGTGCCAGCAGTTACGGACACCAGTATCCCGAAGCTTTCTTT.

This chain connects TRBV7-2 to TRBJ2-7, with 11 bases matching TRBD2. This CDR3 is built from 15 residues. V lost 5 bases to trimming and J lost 1 base; unmatched junction nucleotides: 4. Germline V gene sequence: CDR1 SGHTA, CDR2 FQGNSA. The CDR3 nucleotides read TGTGCCAGCAGCACTCGGACTAGCGGGTCCTACGAGCAGTACTTC. Its protein is CASSTRTSGSYEQYF. Based on the CDR3 plus reference TRBV7-2 and TRBJ2-7, the full variable domain is GAGVSQSPSNKVTEKGKDVELRCDPISGHTALYWYRQSLGQGLEFLIYFQGNSAPDKSGLPSDRFSAERTGGSVSTLTIQRTQQEDSAVYLCASSTRTSGSYEQYFGPGTRLTVT.

The chain recombines TRBV6-1 with TRBJ2-7; TRBD2 is a possible D gene (5 bases). The CDR3 is made up of 15 amino acids. Trimming cost V 0 bases and J 2 bases, with 11 bases left between them. Germline V gives CDR1 MNHNS, CDR2 SASEGT. The CDR3 loop reads CASSEAAAKTYEQYF. CDR3 in DNA: TGTGCCAGCAGTGAAGCAGCGGCAAAGACCTACGAGCAGTACTTC.

The rearrangement joins TRBV30 to TRBJ2-1; D is possibly TRBD1 (5 bases). CDR1 is GTSNPN and CDR2 is SVGIG in the germline V gene (reference sequence). The V and J ends lost 0 bases and 3 bases respectively, with 15 bases between them. The CDR3 runs to 16 residues. CDR3 bases: TGTGCCTGGAGTGTAAAGGGGAAGGGGCTCTACAATGAGCAGTTCTTC. Translated, it gives CAWSVKGKGLYNEQFF.

Note on this clone: The same CDR3 can be traced to other DNA sequences in this sample. The chain uses TRBV11-2 and TRBJ1-2; D is perhaps TRBD1 (6 bases). In germline, CDR1 is SGHAT, CDR2 FQNNGV. Trimming cost V 3 bases and J 0 bases, with 8 bases left between them. The CDR3 is 14 amino acids. CDR3 in DNA: TGTGCCAGCAGCTTCGCAGGGGCTAACTATGGCTACACCTTC. This gives the protein CASSFAGANYGYTF.

The chain employs TRBV7-3 and TRBJ2-2; 13 bases agree with TRBD2. The CDR3 runs to 18 residues. Germline CDR1 is SGHTA and CDR2 is FQGTGA. The J segment lost 8 bases and the V segment lost 1 base, leaving 10 bases of the junction unmatched. CDR3 coding DNA: TGTGCCAGCAGCTTAATGAGGGCGGGACTAGCGGGATCTGGGGAGCTGTTTTTT. It translates to CASSLMRAGLAGSGELFF.

The chain has TRBV3-1 (or the pseudogene TRBV3-2) and TRBJ2-2, with D hard to call. Germline CDR1 is LGHDT and CDR2 is YNNKEL (reference sequence). This CDR3 spans 16 amino acids. V shed 0 bases and J shed 5 bases, with 13 bases lying between them. In nucleotides, the CDR3 is TGTGCCAGCAGCCAAGATTGCACGCGGAGAACCGGGGAGCTGTTTTTT. Its protein product is CASSQDCTRRTGELFF.

The rearrangement links TRBV7-3 to TRBJ1-2; 7 bases are shared with TRBD1. Per the germline V gene, CDR1 is SGHTA and CDR2 is FQGTGA. V dropped 6 bases and J dropped 7; count of bases not matched to a gene: 8. This CDR3 spans 13 amino acids. The CDR3 loop is CASREQGSSGYTF. CDR3 coding DNA: TGTGCCAGCAGAGAACAGGGGTCGTCTGGCTACACCTTC.

This sequence joins TRBV14 and TRBJ2-7; TRBD1 matches at 8 bases. This CDR3 spans 16 amino acids. CDR1 SGHDN and CDR2 FVKESK come from the germline V gene. V gave up 1 base and J gave up 6 bases; unmatched junction bases: 11. CDR3 in amino acids: CASSQGSDRVTREQYF. CDR3 DNA: TGTGCCAGCAGCCAAGGATCGGACAGGGTCACCCGCGAGCAGTACTTC.